The 5 T cell receptor beta chains below come from one sample, sequenced in a study of shared clonotypes between healthy human individuals. Here immunoSEQ multiplex PCR was the method, and the copy in TCRdb shows in-frame clones only, minus some. The sample has around 2.1 million clones; nearly 97% are singletons. Sequenced sample: naive CD4+ T cells sorted from blood. Subset noted: CD45RA+ positively selected. The source of these receptors is a man aged 18-30 years in good health.

This clone has just one count. This sequence joins TRBV7-8 and TRBJ2-4, with D unclear. The CDR3 contains 15 residues. Germline loops: CDR1 SGHVS, CDR2 FQNEAQ. V was pared by 0 bases and J by 2 bases, with 8 bases between. The DNA for the CDR3 is TGTGCCAGCAGCTTAGCCGGTGGCACCAAAAACATTCAGTACTTC. Its translation: CASSLAGGTKNIQYF. Drawing the rest from reference TRBV7-8 and TRBJ2-4, the complete variable domain is GAGVSQSPRYKVAKRGQDVALRCDPISGHVSLFWYQQALGQGPEFLTYFQNEAQLDKSGLPSDRFFAERPEGSVSTLKIQRTQQEDSAVYLCASSLAGGTKNIQYFGAGTRLSVL.

This clone was picked up one time. This chain links TRBV13 with TRBJ2-7; 9 nucleotides line up with TRBD2. The germline V gene has CDR1 PRHDT and CDR2 FYEKMQ (reference sequence). The CDR3 contains 16 residues. V dropped 5 bases and J dropped 2; count of bases not matched to a gene: 10. The CDR3 region is CASSPKRLAVAYEQYF. The CDR3 nucleotides are TGTGCCAGCAGCCCAAAAAGACTAGCGGTGGCCTACGAGCAGTACTTC.

V and J are TRBV10-3 and TRBJ2-3, with a possible D match to TRBD1 (5 bases). The CDR3 spans 16 residues. Germline CDR1 and CDR2: ENHRY and SYGVKD. V shed 3 bases and J shed 0 bases, with 13 bases lying between them. The CDR3 DNA sequence: TGTGCCATCAGTGACCTTAGGGGTTCTAGCACAGATACGCAGTATTTT. Its protein is CAISDLRGSSTDTQYF.

For this clone: The sample holds other DNA sequences that translate to the same CDR3. V usage is TRBV5-1 and J usage is TRBJ2-3; no definite D call. Germline V lookup: CDR1 SGHRS, CDR2 YFSETQ. The length of the CDR3 is 11 residues. The V and J ends lost 4 bases and 6 bases respectively, with 6 bases between them. CDR3: CASSLLDTQYF. The CDR3 DNA reads TGCGCCAGCAGCCTACTTGATACGCAGTATTTT.

The rearrangement links TRBV5-6 to TRBJ2-2; TRBD2 agrees at 10 bases. The CDR3 runs to 16 residues. V trimming: 0 bases; J trimming: 6 bases; junction bases outside the gene matches: 5. The germline V gene has CDR1 SGHDT and CDR2 YYEEEE. CDR3 amino acids: CASSLGAGGPSGELFF. The CDR3 DNA reads TGTGCCAGCAGCTTGGGAGCGGGAGGGCCGTCCGGGGAGCTGTTTTTT. Filled out from reference TRBV5-6 and TRBJ2-2, the complete variable domain reads DAGVTQSPTHLIKTRGQQVTLRCSPKSGHDTVSWYQQALGQGPQFIFQYYEEEERQRGNFPDRFSGHQFPNYSSELNVNALLLGDSALYLCASSLGAGGPSGELFFGEGSRLTVL.